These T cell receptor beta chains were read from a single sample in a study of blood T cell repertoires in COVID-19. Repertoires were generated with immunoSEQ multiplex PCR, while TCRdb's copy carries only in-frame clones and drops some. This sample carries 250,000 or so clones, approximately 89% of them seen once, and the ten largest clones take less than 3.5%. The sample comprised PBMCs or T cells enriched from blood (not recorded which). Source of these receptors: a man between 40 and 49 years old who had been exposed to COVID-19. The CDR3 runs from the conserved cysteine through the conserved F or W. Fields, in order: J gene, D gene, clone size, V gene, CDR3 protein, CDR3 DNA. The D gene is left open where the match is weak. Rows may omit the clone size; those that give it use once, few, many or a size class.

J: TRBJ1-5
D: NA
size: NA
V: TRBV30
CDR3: CAWSNRPRQPQHF
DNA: TGTGCCTGGAGTAACAGGCCTCGGCAGCCCCAGCATTTT

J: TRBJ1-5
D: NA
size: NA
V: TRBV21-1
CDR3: CASSKVEGHYNQPQHF
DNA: TGTGCCAGCAGCAAAGTGGAGGGGCACTACAATCAGCCCCAGCATTTT

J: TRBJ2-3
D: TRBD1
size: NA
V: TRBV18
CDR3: CASSRVGQRGSTDTQYF
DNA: TGTGCCAGCTCACGAGTGGGACAGAGAGGGAGCACAGATACGCAGTATTTT

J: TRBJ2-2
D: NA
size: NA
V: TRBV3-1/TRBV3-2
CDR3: CASSQVKREGFPGELFF
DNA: TGTGCCAGCAGCCAAGTAAAACGGGAAGGATTCCCCGGGGAGCTGTTTTTT

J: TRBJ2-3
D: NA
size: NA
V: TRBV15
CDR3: CATSRNRDTGDTQYF
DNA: TGTGCCACCAGCCGTAACCGGGACACAGGAGATACGCAGTATTTT

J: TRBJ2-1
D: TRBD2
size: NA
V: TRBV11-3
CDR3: CASSLGGTSLLGSYNEQFF
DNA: TGTGCCAGCAGCTTAGGGGGGACTAGCTTGTTGGGGTCCTACAATGAGCAGTTCTTC

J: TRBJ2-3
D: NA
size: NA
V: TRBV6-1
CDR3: CASSEPGTDTQYF
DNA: TGTGCCAGCAGTGAACCCGGGACAGATACGCAGTATTTT

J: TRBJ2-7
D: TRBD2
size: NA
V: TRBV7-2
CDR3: CASSLATGLASYEQYF
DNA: TGTGCCAGCAGCTTAGCGACGGGACTAGCGTCCTACGAGCAGTACTTC

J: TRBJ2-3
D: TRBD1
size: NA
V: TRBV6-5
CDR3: CASKTGGVDTQYF
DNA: TGTGCCAGCAAAACAGGGGGCGTAGATACGCAGTATTTT

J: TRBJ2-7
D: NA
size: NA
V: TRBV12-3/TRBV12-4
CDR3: CASNLRDSYEQYF
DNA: TGTGCCAGCAACTTACGAGACAGCTACGAGCAGTACTTC

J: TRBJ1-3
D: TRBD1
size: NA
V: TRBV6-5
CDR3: CASSPTGGSGNTIYF
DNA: TGTGCCAGCAGCCCGACAGGGGGCTCTGGAAACACCATATATTTT

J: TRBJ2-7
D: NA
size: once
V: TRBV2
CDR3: CASSQPTANYEQYF
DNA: TGTGCCAGCAGTCAACCGACAGCAAACTACGAGCAGTACTTC

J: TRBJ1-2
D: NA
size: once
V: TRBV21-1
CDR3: CASSTRDRGKGYTF
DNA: TGTGCCAGCAGCACTAGGGACAGGGGGAAGGGCTACACCTTC

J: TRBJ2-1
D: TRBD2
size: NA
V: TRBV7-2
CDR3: CASSLLAGAFYNEQFF
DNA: TGTGCCAGCAGCTTACTAGCGGGAGCTTTCTACAATGAGCAGTTCTTC

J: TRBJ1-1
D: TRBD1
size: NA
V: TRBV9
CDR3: CASSVAEAGGITEAFF
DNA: TGTGCCAGCAGCGTAGCGGAGGCAGGGGGGATCACTGAAGCTTTCTTT

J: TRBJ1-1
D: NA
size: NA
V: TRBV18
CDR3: CASSPLQANTEAFF
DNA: TGTGCCAGCTCACCATTACAGGCGAACACTGAAGCTTTCTTT

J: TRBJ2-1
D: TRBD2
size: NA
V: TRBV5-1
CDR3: CASSLSGSSYNEQFF
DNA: TGCGCCAGCAGCCTTAGCGGGAGCTCCTACAATGAGCAGTTCTTC

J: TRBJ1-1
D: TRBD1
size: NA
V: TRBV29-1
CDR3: CSSRTGVNTEAFF
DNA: TGCAGCTCCCGGACAGGGGTGAACACTGAAGCTTTCTTT

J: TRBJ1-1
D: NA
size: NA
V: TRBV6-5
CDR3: CASTLTRQVAFF
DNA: TGTGCCAGCACTTTAACTCGACAAGTAGCTTTCTTT

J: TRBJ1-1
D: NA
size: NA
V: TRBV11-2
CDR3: CASSLNGYTEAFF
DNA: TGTGCCAGCAGCCTTAACGGTTACACTGAAGCTTTCTTT

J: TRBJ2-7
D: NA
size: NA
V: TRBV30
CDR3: CAWSGPRGEQYF
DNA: TGTGCCTGGAGTGGGCCGCGGGGCGAGCAGTACTTC

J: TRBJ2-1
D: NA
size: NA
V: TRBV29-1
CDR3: CSVGPRVATNEQFF
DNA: TGCAGCGTTGGTCCCAGGGTTGCTACGAATGAGCAGTTCTTC

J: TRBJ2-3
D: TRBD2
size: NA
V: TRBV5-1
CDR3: CASSPLAESTDTQYF
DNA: TGCGCCAGCAGCCCTCTAGCGGAAAGCACAGATACGCAGTATTTT

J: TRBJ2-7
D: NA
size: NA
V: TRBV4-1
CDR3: CASSQGSMSIASSYEQYF
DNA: TGCGCCAGCAGCCAAGGGTCGATGAGCATAGCGAGCTCCTACGAGCAGTACTTC

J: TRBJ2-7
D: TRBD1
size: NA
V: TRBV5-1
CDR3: CASSHGTGPAYEQYF
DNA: TGCGCCAGCAGCCACGGGACAGGGCCGGCCTACGAGCAGTACTTC

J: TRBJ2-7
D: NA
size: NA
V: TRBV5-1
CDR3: CASSLDTYEQYF
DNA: TGCGCCAGCAGCTTGGATACCTACGAGCAGTACTTC

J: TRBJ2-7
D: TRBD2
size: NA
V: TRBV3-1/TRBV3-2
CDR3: CASSATSGTGDEQYF
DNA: TGTGCCAGCAGCGCGACTAGCGGGACTGGCGACGAGCAGTACTTC

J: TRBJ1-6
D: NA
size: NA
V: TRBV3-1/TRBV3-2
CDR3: CASSQLTGYNSPLHF
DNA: TGTGCCAGCAGCCAACTTACAGGCTATAATTCACCCCTCCACTTT

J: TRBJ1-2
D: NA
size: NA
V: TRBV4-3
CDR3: CASSQDLSARGGYTF
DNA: TGCGCCAGCAGCCAAGATCTATCCGCGCGGGGGGGCTACACCTTC

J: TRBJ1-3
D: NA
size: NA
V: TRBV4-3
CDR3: CASSQSGGGPENTIYF
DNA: TGCGCCAGCAGCCAGTCTGGGGGGGGGCCGGAAAACACCATATATTTT

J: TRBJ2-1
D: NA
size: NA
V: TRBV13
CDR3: CASSLIGSSYNEQFF
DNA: TGTGCCAGCAGCTTAATCGGGAGCTCCTACAATGAGCAGTTCTTC

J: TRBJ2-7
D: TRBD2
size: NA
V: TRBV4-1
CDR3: CASSQDPLAGRSYEQYF
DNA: TGCGCCAGCAGCCAAGATCCGCTAGCGGGACGATCCTACGAGCAGTACTTC